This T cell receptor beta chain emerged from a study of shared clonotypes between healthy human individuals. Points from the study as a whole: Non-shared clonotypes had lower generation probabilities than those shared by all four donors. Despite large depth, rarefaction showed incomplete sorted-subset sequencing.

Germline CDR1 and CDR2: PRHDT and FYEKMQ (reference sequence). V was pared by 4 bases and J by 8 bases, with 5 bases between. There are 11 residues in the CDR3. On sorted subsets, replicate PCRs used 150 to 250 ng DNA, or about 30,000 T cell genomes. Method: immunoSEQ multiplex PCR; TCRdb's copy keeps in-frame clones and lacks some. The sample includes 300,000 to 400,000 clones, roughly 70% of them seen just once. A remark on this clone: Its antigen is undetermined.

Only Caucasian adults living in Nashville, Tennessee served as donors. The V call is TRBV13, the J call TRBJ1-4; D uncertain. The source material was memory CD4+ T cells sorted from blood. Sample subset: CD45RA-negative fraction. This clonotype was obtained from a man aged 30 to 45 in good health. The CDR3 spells CASSYREKLFF. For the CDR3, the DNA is TGTGCCAGCAGCTATAGGGAAAAACTGTTTTTT.